This T cell receptor (beta chain) was profiled in a study of blood T cell repertoires in COVID-19. Study overall: Specimens from acute and convalescent COVID-19 originated in the United States, Italy and Spain.

Trimming cost V 4 bases and J 6 bases; bases outside gene matches: 2. The CDR3 loop spans 12 amino acids. Germline CDR1 is SGHKS and CDR2 is YYEKEE (reference sequence). In the authors' methods: The authors estimated nucleated cell counts from reference gene primer amplification. Measured with immunoSEQ multiplex PCR; TCRdb has only the in-frame clones, and not every one. For V, J and clone size, that table is used; D and trimming come from the DNA. The data hold under 65,000 clones, with roughly 90% observed a single time. The sample taken for sequencing was peripheral blood. V gene TRBV5-5 combines with J gene TRBJ1-2; TRBD1 matches 8 bases. The sequence was collected from a man aged 50-59 years with acute or convalescent COVID-19. DNA of the CDR3: TGTGCCAGCAGCATGGACAGGGATGGCTACACCTTC. This encodes CASSMDRDGYTF.